This TCR beta chain was identified in a study of T cells in Graves' hyperthyroidism and ophthalmopathy (dated by TCRdb to the late 2010s). Regarding the complete study: Peripheral blood samples were taken at initial diagnosis, before any treatment was given. To identify TCR V-J signatures that set the groups apart, the researchers used a discovery cohort of approximately 98 patients, made up of fewer than 50 with Graves' ophthalmopathy and approximately 57 with stable Graves' hyperthyroidism. An independent validation cohort of around 19 hyperthyroidism patients and 17 patients who later progressed to ophthalmopathy tested prospective prediction of ophthalmopathy. The 95 to 100 discovery patients were randomly divided into training and test sets at a 7:3 ratio. In addition, the study compared T-cell repertoires in thyroid tissue and in blood from about six Graves' hyperthyroidism patients. Once sampling was done, hyperthyroidism patients were given methimazole at a starting dose of 30 mg daily, whereas ophthalmopathy patients were given high-dose intravenous methylprednisolone. TCR Vbeta CDR3 sequencing of roughly 140 peripheral blood samples (around 45 ophthalmopathy, roughly 72 hyperthyroidism and around 17 progressor patients) is reported in the paper.

The investigation overall reported the following: Most expanded thyroid clonotypes (frequency above 0.001) were also detected in blood, a finding suggesting that blood repertoires may reflect thyroid immune responses. In validation, progression to ophthalmopathy was predicted by the model with around 71% sensitivity and 72% to 85% specificity, a median of around 5.9 months before onset. Ophthalmopathy was separated from stable hyperthyroidism by a 13 V-J signature model, with just over 85% sensitivity and just over 81% specificity obtained in cross-validation and 80%/75% obtained in testing. No statistical method was used to set the sample size in advance, and investigators knew the group allocation.

Stable Graves' hyperthyroidism was defined as the absence of progression to ophthalmopathy over 18 months of follow-up. Hyperthyroidism patients were aged 18 to 65 years and newly diagnosed, with disease duration of less than 2 months. Exclusion was applied to patients with uncontrolled infections, other autoimmune diseases, pregnancy or lactation. Diagnoses were established on the basis of clinical symptoms, serum thyroxine and TRAb, thyroid ultrasound, and orbital computed tomography. Ficoll-Paque density gradient centrifugation was used to isolate PBMCs from 10 ml of fresh peripheral blood. Total RNA was extracted using Trizol reagent, and RNA quality was assessed on an Agilent 2100 Bioanalyzer. At least ten counts were recorded for this clonotype. Its binding antigen is unknown. No much larger clone exists at a distance of one base, and base qualities are not known. The TCR beta CDR3 regions were amplified from the RNA transcripts. The first round of RT-PCR for the TCR CDR3 was performed with the HTBI primer set and the Qiagen OneStep RT-PCR kit. Libraries were constructed in a second round of multiplex PCR, after which size selection and purification were carried out. Paired-end sequencing of the libraries was performed with 100 bp reads on an Illumina HiSeq2000. Turning to the authors' computational methods: SOAPnuke was used to process the raw data, with reads discarded if the reads contained adapters or uncalled bases, had a mean Phred below 15, or lacked an exact constant-primer or identifier match. High-quality paired reads were merged using COPE v1.2.5, and each unique nucleotide sequence was defined as a clonotype. MiTCR v1.1 was used to align clonotypes to the IMGT TRBV, TRBD and TRBJ reference segments. Analysis was restricted to V-J combinations with a frequency above 0.0001, which covered about 99% of repertoires. A TCS score was defined as the ratio between F50 (clonal expansion) and ExV (chaos), using BLOSUM62-based TCRdist between CDR3 peptides within each V-J. Welch's t-statistics and random forest reduced some 510 V-J features to around 14, which were used in a naive Bayes classifier (R e1071). TCRdb applied fastp at Q25 and MiXCR to the public reads, then kept only in-frame beta chains. Each CDR3 protein gets just one entry, which takes the most common genes and DNA from the rows behind it. These V and J calls originate from TCRdb's pipeline instead of the authors' own analysis. The sample records a few hundred thousand distinct CDR3 sequences, 14% of which are singletons. Together, the top ten hold about 15% of the sample.

The clonotype was recovered from a woman in her forties with Graves' hyperthyroidism. The sample comprised blood.

The bases read TGTGCCAGCAGCTTATATTCTAGCGCAGGCGAGCAGTTCTTC. The resulting protein is CASSLYSSAGEQFF. Rearrangement joined TRBV7-6 to TRBJ2-1, and TRBD2 may be the D gene, going by 6 matching bases. Measured from the cysteine to the phenylalanine, the CDR3 is 14 residues long. The read is trimmed to its CDR3 DNA, 42 bases read in frame from base 1. At the junction V is shortened by 2 bases and J by 10 bases, with 15 bases in between. For CDR1 and CDR2, the germline V gene lists SGHVS and FNYEAQ.